This T cell receptor (beta chain) was observed in a study of patients and donors after allogeneic stem cell transplantation. Trimming cost V 4 bases and J 3 bases, with 9 bases left between them. CDR1 MNHEY and CDR2 SMNVEV come from the germline V gene (reference sequence). There are 13 residues in the CDR3. Via MiXCR, TCRdb re-called the RT-PCR reads, giving one row per CDR3 protein. The table records approximately 200,000 distinct CDR3 sequences, 11% to 15% of them present only once. This clonotype was picked up a small number of times. Sequencing was done on a sample of blood, either unsorted or a sorted T cell fraction (not recorded which). This TCR came from a human donor who was either an allogeneic HSCT recipient or a stem cell or donor lymphocyte infusion donor (not recorded which). It is not recorded whose cells these are; they may come from a transplant donor. This chain connects TRBV27 to TRBJ1-1; TRBD1 is a possible D gene (5 bases). The CDR3 DNA reads as TGTGCCAGCAGTTGGGCAGGGTACACTGAAGCTTTCTTT. Translating gives CASSWAGYTEAFF.